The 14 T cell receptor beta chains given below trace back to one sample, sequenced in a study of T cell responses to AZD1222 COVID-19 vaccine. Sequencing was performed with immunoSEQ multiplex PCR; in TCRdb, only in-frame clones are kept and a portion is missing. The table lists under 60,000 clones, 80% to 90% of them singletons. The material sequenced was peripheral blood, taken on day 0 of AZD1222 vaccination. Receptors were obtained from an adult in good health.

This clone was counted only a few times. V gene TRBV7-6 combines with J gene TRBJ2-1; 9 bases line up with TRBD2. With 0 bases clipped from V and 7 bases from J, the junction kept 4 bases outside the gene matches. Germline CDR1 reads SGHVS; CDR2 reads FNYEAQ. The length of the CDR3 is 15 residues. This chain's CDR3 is CASSLAVAGANEQFF. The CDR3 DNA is TGTGCCAGCAGCTTAGCGGTAGCGGGAGCGAATGAGCAGTTCTTC.

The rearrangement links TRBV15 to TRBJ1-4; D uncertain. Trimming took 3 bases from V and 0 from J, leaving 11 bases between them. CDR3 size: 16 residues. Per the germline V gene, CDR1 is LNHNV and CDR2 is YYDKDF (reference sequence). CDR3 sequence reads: CATSRAYSPTNEKLFF. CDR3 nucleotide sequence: TGTGCCACCAGCAGGGCTTACAGTCCAACTAATGAAAAACTGTTTTTT.

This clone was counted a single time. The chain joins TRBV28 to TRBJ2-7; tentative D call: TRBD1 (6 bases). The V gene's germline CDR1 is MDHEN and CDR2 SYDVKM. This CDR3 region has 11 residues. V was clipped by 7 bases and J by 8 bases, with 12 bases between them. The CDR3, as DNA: TGTGCCAGCACCAACAGGGCGCAGCAGTACTTC. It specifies CASTNRAQQYF.

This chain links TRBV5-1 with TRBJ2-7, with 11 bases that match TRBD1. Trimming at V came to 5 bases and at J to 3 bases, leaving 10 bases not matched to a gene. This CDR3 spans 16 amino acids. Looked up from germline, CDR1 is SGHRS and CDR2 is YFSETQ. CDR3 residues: CASSHTGTGGFYEQYF. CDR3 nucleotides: TGCGCCAGCAGTCATACCGGGACAGGGGGTTTCTACGAGCAGTACTTC.

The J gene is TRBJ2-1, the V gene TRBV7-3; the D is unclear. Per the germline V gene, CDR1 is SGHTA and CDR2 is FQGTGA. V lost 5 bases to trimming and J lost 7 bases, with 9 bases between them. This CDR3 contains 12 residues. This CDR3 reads CASSLPTNEQFF. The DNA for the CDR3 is TGTGCCAGCAGCCTGCCAACGAATGAGCAGTTCTTC.

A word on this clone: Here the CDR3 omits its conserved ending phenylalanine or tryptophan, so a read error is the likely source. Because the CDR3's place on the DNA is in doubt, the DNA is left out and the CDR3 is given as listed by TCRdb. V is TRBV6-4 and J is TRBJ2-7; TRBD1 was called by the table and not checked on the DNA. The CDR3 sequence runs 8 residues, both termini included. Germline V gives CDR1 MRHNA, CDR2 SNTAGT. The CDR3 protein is CASGPGNL.

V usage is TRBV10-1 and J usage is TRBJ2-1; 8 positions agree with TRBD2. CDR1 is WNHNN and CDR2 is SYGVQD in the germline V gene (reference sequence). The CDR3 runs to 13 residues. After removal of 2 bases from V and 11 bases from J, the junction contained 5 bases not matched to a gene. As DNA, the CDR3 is TGCGCCAGCAGTGAGAGCGGGAGTATTAAGCAGTTCTTC. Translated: CASSESGSIKQFF.

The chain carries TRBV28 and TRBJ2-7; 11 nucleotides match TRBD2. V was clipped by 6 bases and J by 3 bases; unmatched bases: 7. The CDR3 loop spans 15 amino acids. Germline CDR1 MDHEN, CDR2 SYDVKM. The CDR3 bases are TGTGCCAGCAGACCTAGCGGGAGGTCCCTCTACGAGCAGTACTTC. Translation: CASRPSGRSLYEQYF.

The CDR3 nucleotides read TGTGCCAGCAGCTTAGGACTGTGGTCACCCCTCCACTTT. Translated: CASSLGLWSPLHF. The chain carries TRBV7-3 and TRBJ1-6; D gene uncertain. CDR3 size: 13 residues. The V and J ends lost 2 bases and 10 bases respectively, with 9 bases between them. Germline lookup yields CDR1 SGHTA and CDR2 FQGTGA.

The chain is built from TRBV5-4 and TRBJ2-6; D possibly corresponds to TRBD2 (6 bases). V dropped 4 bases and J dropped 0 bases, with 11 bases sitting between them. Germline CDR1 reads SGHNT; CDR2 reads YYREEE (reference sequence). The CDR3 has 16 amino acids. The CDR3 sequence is CASSPPGDSGANVLTF. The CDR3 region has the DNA TGTGCCAGCAGCCCCCCGGGGGACTCTGGGGCCAACGTCCTGACTTTC.

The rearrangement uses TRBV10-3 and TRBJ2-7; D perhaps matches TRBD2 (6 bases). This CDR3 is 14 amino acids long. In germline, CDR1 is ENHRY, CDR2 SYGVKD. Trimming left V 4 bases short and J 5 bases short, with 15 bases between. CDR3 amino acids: CAISGTNIGHEQYF. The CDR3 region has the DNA TGTGCCATCAGTGGGACTAACATAGGGCACGAGCAGTACTTC.

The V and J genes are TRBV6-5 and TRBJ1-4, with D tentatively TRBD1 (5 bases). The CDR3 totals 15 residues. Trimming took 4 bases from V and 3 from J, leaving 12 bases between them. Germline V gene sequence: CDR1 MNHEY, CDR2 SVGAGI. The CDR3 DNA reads TGTGCCAGCAGTTCACCGGGACGGTCTAATGAAAAACTGTTTTTT. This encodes CASSSPGRSNEKLFF.

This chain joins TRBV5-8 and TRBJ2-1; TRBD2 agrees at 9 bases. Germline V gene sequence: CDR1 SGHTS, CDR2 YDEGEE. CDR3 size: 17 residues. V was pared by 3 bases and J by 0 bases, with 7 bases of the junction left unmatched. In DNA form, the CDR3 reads TGTGCCAGCAGCTCTGGGCTACTAGCGGGCTCCTACAATGAGCAGTTCTTC. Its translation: CASSSGLLAGSYNEQFF.

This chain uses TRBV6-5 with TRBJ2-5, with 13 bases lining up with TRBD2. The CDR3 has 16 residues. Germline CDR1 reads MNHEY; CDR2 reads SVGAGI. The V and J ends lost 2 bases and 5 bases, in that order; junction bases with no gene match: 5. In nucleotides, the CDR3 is TGTGCCAGCAGTTACGGACTAGCGGGAGCTGCGGAGACCCAGTACTTC. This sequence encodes CASSYGLAGAAETQYF.